What follows is one T cell receptor beta chain and its context. The antigen this receptor binds is unknown. No much larger clone exists at a distance of one base, and base qualities are not known. Lymph node samples were obtained from the axillary draining lymph nodes of breast cancer patients. This sample was taken from a study of breast tumors, draining lymph nodes, adjacent tissues (dated by TCRdb to 2016 to 2017). For the study in its entirety: In breast cancer patients, the study compared the TCR beta repertoires of tumor, adjacent nontumor tissue and axillary lymph nodes. In human breast cancer, the study set out to assess how tumor, surrounding tissue and draining lymph node repertoires relate to one another and whether T cells might be exchanged between them. Study-wide findings and limitations: Tumor T-cell repertoires showed less diversity than lymph node repertoires and more diversity than nontumor tissue repertoires, and tumor T-cell repertoires showed preferential V and J gene usage. The data were judged consistent with most tumor T cells deriving from the lymph node and then expanding within tumor tissue. The similarity between tumor and nontumor tissue repertoires was significantly greater in luminal-like breast cancer than in basal-like breast cancer. The study presented the conclusion that tumor T cells originate in lymph nodes as consistent with a hypothesis, not as something directly demonstrated.

TCRdb names Illumina HiSeq 2000 as the instrument used. Multiplex PCR amplification was used to build the TCR beta chain libraries. High-throughput sequencing was used to analyze the amplified TCR beta chain products. In TCRdb, the public reads were trimmed at Q25 with fastp and aligned with MiXCR, with productive beta chains retained. Rows are combined by CDR3 protein, so each entry shows the most common genes and DNA. The sample table shows around 250,000 distinct CDR3 sequences, and around 34% are seen once. The top ten constitute about 3.9% of the sample. CDR1 and CDR2 were assigned from the germline V gene as MGHDK and SYGVNS. The CDR3 has 14 amino acids, counting the end cysteine and phenylalanine. The CDR3 DNA has 42 bases and is translated from base 1. Trimming leaves V shorter by 6 bases and J shorter by 7 bases, with the junction holding 8 bases beyond the gene matches.

This receptor was identified in a female donor with breast cancer. Some clones in this sample may be carry-over from other donors' samples. Sequenced material: axillary lymph node tissue. The sequence is built from TRBV25-1 and TRBJ1-5; 8 bases in between match TRBD1. The DNA sequence is as follows: TGTGCCAGCAGCCAACCAGGGGGCAGACAGCCCCAGCATTTT. Its protein reads: CASSQPGGRQPQHF.